What follows is one T cell receptor (beta chain) and its context. No antigen is known for it. The read gets to within 3 residues of the CDR3 end, and the germline J gene fills in the rest. This entry is derived from a study of T cell clonality in common variable immunodeficiency. Findings and limits, study-wide: Links between repertoire features and CVID complications were heterogeneity-limited. Fewer deletions and N-nucleotide insertions were reportedly seen in common variable immunodeficiency TCR beta sequences.

The method was immunoSEQ multiplex PCR; TCRdb's version includes in-frame clones alone and lacks a portion of them. This repertoire lists fewer than 25,000 clones without singletons; around 23% sits in the top ten. The CDR3 sequence is 13 residues long. The germline CDR1 and CDR2 sequences are MNHEY and SVGEGT. Trimming cost V 5 bases and J 2 bases, with 9 bases left between them. Diagnosis required reduced IgG, IgA and/or IgM with specific antibody deficiency. CVID subjects were neither ill nor on immunomodulatory or immunosuppressive medication at sampling. The source is a human donor with common variable immunodeficiency. The sequencing sample was made of peripheral blood mononuclear cells. The gene calls are TRBV6-2 or TRBV6-3 and TRBJ1-1; D remains ambiguous. The covered CDR3 bases are TGTGCCAGCAGTCTTCGACTTAACACTGAA. It translates to CASSLRLNTE. The CDR3 in full is CASSLRLNTEAFF.